The sequence of this T cell receptor (beta chain) was determined in a study of regulatory dendritic cells for organ transplantation. The CDR3 has 16 residues. V lost 5 bases and J lost 1, with 17 bases in between. The germline V gene has CDR1 SEHNR and CDR2 FQNEAQ (reference sequence). Concerning this clone itself: Its cognate antigen is unknown.

Method: immunoSEQ multiplex PCR; TCRdb's copy keeps in-frame clones and lacks some. The data hold 30,000 to 45,000 clones, with about nine tenths observed a single time. Study results and caveats: Between individuals, the alloreactive memory CD8+ T cell pool differed considerably. Memory CD8+ clonal expansion seemed more limited with regulatory than mature dendritic cells. Among resting subsets, memory CD8+ cells contained the most alloreactive clonotypes.

This clonotype originated in a human donor in good health. The chain is built from TRBV7-9 and TRBJ2-5, with D possibly TRBD2 on 6 matching bases. Sequencing used naive CD8+ T cells from blood. As for subset: CD45RA+ naive T cells. CDR3 loop: CASSPPTGVTQETQYF. DNA of the CDR3: TGTGCCAGCAGCCCCCCCACGGGGGTAACCCAAGAGACCCAGTACTTC. Combining the CDR3 with reference TRBV7-9 and TRBJ2-5 gives the whole variable domain DTGVSQNPRHKITKRGQNVTFRCDPISEHNRLYWYRQTLGQGPEFLTYFQNEAQLEKSRLLSDRFSAERPKGSFSTLEIQRTEQGDSAMYLCASSPPTGVTQETQYFGPGTRLLVL.